A single sample is the source of the 14 T cell receptor beta chains below, sequenced in a study of cytomegalovirus exposure and HLA in healthy donors. Only in-frame clones appear in the TCRdb table, and some are missing; sequencing was by immunoSEQ multiplex PCR. There are around 71,000 clones in the sample; about 94% occur only once, and under 1.5% lies in the top ten. Material: PBMCs. These receptor sequences come from a man aged 18 to 35 in good health and CMV-seropositive.

The CDR3 spells CASSFGQGATEAFF. The CDR3 region has the DNA TGTGCCAGCTCATTCGGCCAGGGGGCCACTGAAGCTTTCTTT. This rearrangement joins TRBV18 to TRBJ1-1; 8 positions agree with TRBD1. Germline trimming cut 5 bases from V and 4 bases from J; bases unmatched to any gene: 6. The germline V gene has CDR1 KGHSH and CDR2 LQKENI. CDR3 length: 14 amino acids.

This chain uses TRBV10-3 with TRBJ1-3; 7 bases agree with TRBD1. CDR1 and CDR2 from the germline V gene are ENHRY and SYGVKD. The CDR3 extends over 19 amino acids. V dropped 4 bases and J dropped 0; count of bases not matched to a gene: 15. CDR3 in DNA: TGTGCCATCAGTGGTTATGGGACAGCCTTGGGTAGCTCTGGAAACACCATATATTTT. Translated: CAISGYGTALGSSGNTIYF.

In its sample, this clone was seen a few times. CDR3 sequence (DNA): TGTGCCAGCAGTCTCGGGACAGGAATTCTCTACGAGCAGTACTTC. Its translation is CASSLGTGILYEQYF. The chain employs TRBV7-9 and TRBJ2-7, with 8 bases matching TRBD1. Germline CDR1 and CDR2: SEHNR and FQNEAQ (reference sequence). V shed 6 bases and J 3 bases; nucleotides not matched to a gene: 10. The CDR3 totals 15 residues. Together with reference TRBV7-9 and TRBJ2-7, the CDR3 gives the full variable domain: DTGVSQNPRHKITKRGQNVTFRCDPISEHNRLYWYRQTLGQGPEFLTYFQNEAQLEKSRLLSDRFSAERPKGSFSTLEIQRTEQGDSAMYLCASSLGTGILYEQYFGPGTRLTVT.

CDR3 region: CASSNTGGNTIYF. For the CDR3, the DNA is TGTGCCAGTAGTAATACAGGAGGAAACACCATATATTTT. The chain combines TRBV19 with TRBJ1-3; a possible D gene is TRBD1 (5 bases). The V gene's germline CDR1 is LNHDA and CDR2 SQIVND (reference sequence). The CDR3 has 13 amino acids. V lost 4 bases and J lost 4, with 8 bases in between.

By share, this clone counts as medium-sized. The chain uses TRBV19 and TRBJ2-5, with D perhaps matching TRBD1 (6 bases). The germline gives CDR1 LNHDA, CDR2 SQIVND (reference sequence). Trimming pared 6 bases from V and 5 bases from J, leaving 19 bases between. The CDR3 spans 15 residues. The DNA of the CDR3 is TGTGCCAGTAGCCCTCTGGGGGCATTCCACGAGACCCAGTACTTC. This translates into CASSPLGAFHETQYF.

As DNA, the CDR3 is TGCGCCAGCAGCTTGGCTCCAGGGTTGAATTACGAGCAGTACTTC. Translated: CASSLAPGLNYEQYF. This chain connects TRBV5-1 to TRBJ2-7, with TRBD1 as a possible D gene (5 bases). The V end was cut by 0 bases, the J end by 4 bases, with 14 bases between. Germline loops: CDR1 SGHRS, CDR2 YFSETQ. The CDR3 is 15 amino acids.

V usage is TRBV6-4 and J usage is TRBJ2-2; D possibly corresponds to TRBD2 (5 bases). V shed 6 bases and J shed 2 bases, with 10 bases lying between them. Germline assignment: CDR1 MRHNA and CDR2 SNTAGT. This CDR3 is 14 amino acids long. In DNA, the CDR3 is TGTGCCAGCAGACGACGGGGTAACACCGGGGAGCTGTTTTTT. This translates into CASRRRGNTGELFF.

In DNA, the CDR3 is TGCGCCAGCAGCCCGGCCGGGGGAGAGCAGTACTTC. Amino acid sequence: CASSPAGGEQYF. V and J are TRBV5-1 and TRBJ2-7; possibly TRBD2 for D (6 bases). There are 12 residues in the CDR3. V dropped 4 bases and J dropped 7 bases, with 12 bases sitting between them. The germline V gene has CDR1 SGHRS and CDR2 YFSETQ.

This sequence joins TRBV6-1 and TRBJ1-5, with TRBD1 as a possible D gene (5 bases). CDR1 and CDR2 from the germline V gene are MNHNS and SASEGT. Trimming took 8 bases from V and 2 from J, leaving 16 bases between them. CDR3 length: 15 residues. CDR3 sequence (DNA): TGTGCCAGCGTCTACCAGGGAGGCGGCAATCAGCCCCAGCATTTT. Encoded protein: CASVYQGGGNQPQHF.

This chain connects TRBV10-2 to TRBJ2-7, with no clear D. CDR3 length: 16 amino acids. Germline CDR1 is WSHSY and CDR2 is SAAADI. V gave up 0 bases and J gave up 2 bases, with 14 bases separating them. CDR3 region: CASSESIDNSPYEQYF. The CDR3 region has the DNA TGCGCCAGCAGTGAGTCGATAGACAACTCACCCTACGAGCAGTACTTC.

Comment on this clone: Germline and junction disagree at one end, which may indicate a read error. The V gene is TRBV2, the J gene TRBJ1-2, with D unresolved. Germline V gives CDR1 SNHLY, CDR2 FYNNEI. CDR3 length: 13 amino acids. DNA for the CDR3: TGTGCCAGCAGCGAAGCAGAGATTTATGGCTACACCTTC. This sequence encodes CASSEAEIYGYTF.

The chain couples TRBV7-3 to TRBJ1-2, with a possible D match to TRBD1 (6 bases). The CDR3 totals 13 residues. Trimming pared 9 bases from V and 6 bases from J, leaving 17 bases between. CDR1 is SGHTA, CDR2 FQGTGA, per germline. The CDR3 sequence: CASSRRGGNGYTF. CDR3 sequence (DNA): TGTGCCAGTTCTCGGAGAGGGGGAAATGGCTACACCTTC.

The J gene is TRBJ2-2, the V gene TRBV5-1, with 7 bases matching TRBD2. The CDR3 covers 17 residues. J lost 5 bases, V lost 1 base, and 11 bases had no gene match. From germline, CDR1 is SGHRS and CDR2 YFSETQ. The CDR3 sequence: CASSLRSSGAGTGELFF. The CDR3 region has the DNA TGCGCCAGCAGCTTGAGGTCCAGCGGGGCAGGGACCGGGGAGCTGTTTTTT. The full variable domain, with the rest looked up from reference TRBV5-1 and TRBJ2-2, is KAGVTQTPRYLIKTRGQQVTLSCSPISGHRSVSWYQQTPGQGLQFLFEYFSETQRNKGNFPGRFSGRQFSNSRSEMNVSTLELGDSALYLCASSLRSSGAGTGELFFGEGSRLTVL.

J is TRBJ2-3 and V is TRBV9; 11 bases line up with TRBD2. V lost 0 bases to trimming and J lost 1 base; unmatched junction nucleotides: 1. The germline gives CDR1 SGDLS, CDR2 YYNGEE. This CDR3 spans 16 amino acids. The DNA for the CDR3 is TGTGCCAGCAGCGTAGGACTAGCGGGACGCACAGATACGCAGTATTTT. Amino acids: CASSVGLAGRTDTQYF. The whole variable domain, remainder taken from reference TRBV9 and TRBJ2-3, is DSGVTQTPKHLITATGQRVTLRCSPRSGDLSVYWYQQSLDQGLQFLIQYYNGEERAKGNILERFSAQQFPDLHSELNLSSLELGDSALYFCASSVGLAGRTDTQYFGPGTRLTVL.